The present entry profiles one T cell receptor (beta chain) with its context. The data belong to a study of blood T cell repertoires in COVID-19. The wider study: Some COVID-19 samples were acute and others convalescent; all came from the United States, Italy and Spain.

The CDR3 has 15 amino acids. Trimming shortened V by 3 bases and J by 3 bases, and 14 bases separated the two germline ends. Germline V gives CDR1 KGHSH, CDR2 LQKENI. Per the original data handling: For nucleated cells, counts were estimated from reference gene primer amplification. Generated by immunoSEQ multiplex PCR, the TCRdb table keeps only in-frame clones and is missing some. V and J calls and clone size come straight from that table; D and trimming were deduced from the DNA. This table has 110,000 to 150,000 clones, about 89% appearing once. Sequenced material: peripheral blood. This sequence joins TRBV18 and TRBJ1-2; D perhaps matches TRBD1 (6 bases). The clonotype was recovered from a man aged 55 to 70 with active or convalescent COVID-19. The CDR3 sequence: CASSPPGEGDYGYTF. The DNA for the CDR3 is TGTGCCAGCTCACCTCCCGGGGAGGGGGACTATGGCTACACCTTC.